This TCR beta chain is from a study of beta chain features in type 1 diabetes. Broader study findings: TCRB repertoires of naive, central memory and Treg cells appeared more similar among patients than among healthy donors. Insertion counts at VDJ junctions were lower in type 1 diabetes patients, who also showed more deletions there.

Once sorted, every population was more than 95% pure. Deletions cut 0 bases from V and 5 bases from J, with 14 bases between. Per the germline V gene, CDR1 is SGHRS and CDR2 is YFSETQ. CDR3 length equals 15 residues. Note on this clone: Its antigen is as yet unknown.

The isolated RNA, all of it, was reverse transcribed, so expressed TCRB transcripts were what got sequenced. The assay was immunoSEQ multiplex PCR, and TCRdb's table has in-frame clones only and misses some. The data contain approximately 150,000 clones, approximately 9% of them seen just once; the ten biggest clones take up 2% to 2.5%. The receptor's source is a woman under 30 in good health. The sequencing input was central memory CD4+ T cells from blood. J is TRBJ1-1 and V is TRBV5-1; TRBD1 is a possible D gene (5 bases). Here the CDR3 reads CASSLEGRVETEAFF. The CDR3 bases are TGCGCCAGCAGCTTGGAGGGCAGGGTAGAAACTGAAGCTTTCTTT.